A single sample gave rise to the 5 T cell receptor beta chains below, sequenced in a study of OX40 agonist ivuxolimab in advanced cancers. Produced via immunoSEQ multiplex PCR; TCRdb's table is partial and in-frame only. The repertoire holds about 50,000 clones, around 84% seen once, with around 2% in the top ten. The sequencing used CD4+ or CD8+ T cells sorted from blood, collected in a trial of the OX40 agonist ivuxolimab. These receptors originate from an adult with an advanced solid tumor such as melanoma, head and neck, liver or kidney cancer.

This clone has a handful of counts. The chain links TRBV20-1 to TRBJ2-1; D is tentatively TRBD1 or TRBD2 (5 bases each). Germline assignment: CDR1 DFQATT and CDR2 SNEGSKA (reference sequence). The CDR3 covers 10 residues. Between the trimmed V and J ends, which lost 5 bases and 12 bases, there was a span of 11 bases. CDR3 region: CSALQRGQFF. CDR3 coding DNA: TGCAGTGCTTTACAGAGGGGGCAGTTCTTC.

The gene calls are TRBV18 and TRBJ2-1; the D gene is possibly TRBD1 (7 bases). Trimming removed 5 bases at V and 5 bases at J, with 13 bases between. The CDR3 totals 14 residues. Per germline, CDR1 KGHSH and CDR2 LQKENI. The CDR3 nucleotides are TGTGCCAGCTCAGCGGGACAGAGAAACAATGAGCAGTTCTTC. It specifies CASSAGQRNNEQFF.

V is TRBV5-1 and J is TRBJ2-2; D is possibly TRBD1 (6 bases). The CDR3 runs to 16 residues. CDR1 SGHRS and CDR2 YFSETQ come from the germline V gene. V was trimmed by 4 bases and J by 3 bases, leaving 16 bases between them. The chain's CDR3 is CASSNGQMSDTGELFF. Here the CDR3 DNA reads TGCGCCAGCAGCAACGGACAGATGTCGGACACCGGGGAGCTGTTTTTT.

This sequence joins TRBV7-9 and TRBJ2-1; 10 nucleotides align to TRBD1. Germline V gives CDR1 SEHNR, CDR2 FQNEAQ (reference sequence). This CDR3 spans 15 amino acids. V lost 5 bases and J lost 8; bases outside the gene matches: 9. DNA for the CDR3: TGTGCCAGCAGCCACGACAGGGGGCGAGTAGATGAGCAGTTCTTC. This translates into CASSHDRGRVDEQFF.

This clone was detected once. V usage is TRBV6-4 and J usage is TRBJ2-1; 13 bases fit TRBD2. Germline V gene sequence: CDR1 MRHNA, CDR2 SNTAGT. V lost 10 bases, J lost 7 bases, and 7 bases stayed unmatched. The CDR3 consists of 14 residues. The CDR3 region has the DNA TGTGCCACCAAATCACTAGCGGGAGGGAATGAGCAGTTCTTC. Amino acids: CATKSLAGGNEQFF.